This TCR beta chain derives from a study of blood T cell repertoires in COVID-19. Study context: The United States, Italy and Spain were the sources of the acute and convalescent COVID-19 samples. T cells, B-cell-depleted T cells, or PBMCs provided the cDNA or gDNA that served as material.

As processed by the authors: Amplification with reference gene primers provided the estimates of nucleated cell counts. Some clones are missing from TCRdb's copy, which holds only in-frame ones; the method was immunoSEQ multiplex PCR. D and trimming come from the DNA, and the V and J calls and clone size come from that table. The table lists 130,000 to 150,000 clones, around 83% of them singletons, with about 2.5% in the top ten. V shed 7 bases and J shed 3 bases, with 14 bases lying between them. Germline assignment: CDR1 SGHDT and CDR2 YYEEEE. The length of the CDR3 is 14 residues. This receptor was taken from a human donor with acute or convalescent COVID-19. The donor label of this sample is uncertain. Sequencing was performed on peripheral blood. J is TRBJ2-1 and V is TRBV5-6, with D maybe TRBD1 (5 bases). The CDR3 coding sequence is TGTGCCAGCCGGATGGGGCTTAACTACAATGAGCAGTTCTTC. This gives the protein CASRMGLNYNEQFF.